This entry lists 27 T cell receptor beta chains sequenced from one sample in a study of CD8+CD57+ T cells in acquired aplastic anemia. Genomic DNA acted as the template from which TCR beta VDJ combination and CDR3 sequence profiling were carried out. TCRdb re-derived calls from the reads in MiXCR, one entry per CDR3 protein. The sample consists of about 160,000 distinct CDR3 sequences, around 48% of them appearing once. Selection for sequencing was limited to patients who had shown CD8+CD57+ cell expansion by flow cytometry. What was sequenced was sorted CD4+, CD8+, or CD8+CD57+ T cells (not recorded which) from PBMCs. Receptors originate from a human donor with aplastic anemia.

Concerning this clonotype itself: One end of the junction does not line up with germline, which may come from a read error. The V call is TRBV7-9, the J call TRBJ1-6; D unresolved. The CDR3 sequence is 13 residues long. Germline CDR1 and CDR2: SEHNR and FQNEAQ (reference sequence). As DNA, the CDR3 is TGTACCAGCAGCCCCACGCGAGGGTCACCCCTCCACTTT. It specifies CTSSPTRGSPLHF.

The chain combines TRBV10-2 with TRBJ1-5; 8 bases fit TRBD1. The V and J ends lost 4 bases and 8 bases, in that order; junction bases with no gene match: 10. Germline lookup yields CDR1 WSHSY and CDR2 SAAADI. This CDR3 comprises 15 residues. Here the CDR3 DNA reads TGCGCCAGCAGTGTCGACAGGGGAATTGCGGAGCCCCAGCATTTT. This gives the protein CASSVDRGIAEPQHF.

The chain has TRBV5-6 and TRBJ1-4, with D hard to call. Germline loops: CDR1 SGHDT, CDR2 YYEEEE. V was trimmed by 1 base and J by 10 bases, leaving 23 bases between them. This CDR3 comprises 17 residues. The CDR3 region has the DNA TGTGCCAGCAGCTTGACAAGAGGCCTCCCTTGGGAGGTAAAACTGTTTTTT. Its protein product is CASSLTRGLPWEVKLFF. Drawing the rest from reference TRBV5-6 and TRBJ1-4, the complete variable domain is DAGVTQSPTHLIKTRGQQVTLRCSPKSGHDTVSWYQQALGQGPQFIFQYYEEEERQRGNFPDRFSGHQFPNYSSELNVNALLLGDSALYLCASSLTRGLPWEVKLFFGSGTQLSVL.

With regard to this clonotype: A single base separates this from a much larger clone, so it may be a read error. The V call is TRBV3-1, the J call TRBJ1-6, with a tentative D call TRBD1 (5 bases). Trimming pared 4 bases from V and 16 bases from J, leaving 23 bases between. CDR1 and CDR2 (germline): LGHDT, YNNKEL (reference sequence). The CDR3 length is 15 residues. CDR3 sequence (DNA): TGTGCCAGCAGCCGAGGGGACGCCTCGAGGATAGTGCTCCACTTT. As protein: CASSRGDASRIVLHF.

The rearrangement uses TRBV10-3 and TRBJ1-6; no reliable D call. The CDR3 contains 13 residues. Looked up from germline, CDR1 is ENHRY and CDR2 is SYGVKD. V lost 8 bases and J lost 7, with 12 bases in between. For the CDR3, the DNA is TGTGCCATCCGACCAGATAAAAATTCACCCCTCCACTTT. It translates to CAIRPDKNSPLHF.

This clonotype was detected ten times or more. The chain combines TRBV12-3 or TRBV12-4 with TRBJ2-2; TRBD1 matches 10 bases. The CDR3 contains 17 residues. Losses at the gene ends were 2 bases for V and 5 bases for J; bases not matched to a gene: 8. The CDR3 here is CASSLMGQGKFTGELFF. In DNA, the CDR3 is TGTGCCAGCAGTTTAATGGGACAGGGGAAATTTACCGGGGAGCTGTTTTTT.

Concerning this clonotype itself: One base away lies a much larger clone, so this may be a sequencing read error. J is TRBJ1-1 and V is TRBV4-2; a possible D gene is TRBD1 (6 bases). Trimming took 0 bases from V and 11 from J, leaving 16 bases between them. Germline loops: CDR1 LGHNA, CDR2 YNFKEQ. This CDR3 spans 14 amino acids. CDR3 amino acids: CASSQDLALTGAFF. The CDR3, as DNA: TGTGCCAGCAGCCAAGACCTCGCCCTCACAGGGGCTTTCTTT.

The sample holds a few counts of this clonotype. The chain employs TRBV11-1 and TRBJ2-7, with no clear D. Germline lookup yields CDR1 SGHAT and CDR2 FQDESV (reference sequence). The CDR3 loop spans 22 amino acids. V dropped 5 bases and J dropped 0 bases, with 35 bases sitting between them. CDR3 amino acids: CASSARRIRTSGGEISSYEQYF. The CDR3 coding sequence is TGTGCCAGCAGCGCTCGCCGAATAAGGACCTCGGGTGGAGAGATCAGCTCCTACGAGCAGTACTTC.

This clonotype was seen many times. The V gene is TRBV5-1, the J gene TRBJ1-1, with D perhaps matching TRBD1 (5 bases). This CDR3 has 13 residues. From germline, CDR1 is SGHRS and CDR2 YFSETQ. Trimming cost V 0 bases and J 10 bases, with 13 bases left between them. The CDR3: CASSLAGQILAFF. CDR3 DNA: TGCGCCAGCAGCTTGGCGGGGCAGATATTAGCTTTCTTT.

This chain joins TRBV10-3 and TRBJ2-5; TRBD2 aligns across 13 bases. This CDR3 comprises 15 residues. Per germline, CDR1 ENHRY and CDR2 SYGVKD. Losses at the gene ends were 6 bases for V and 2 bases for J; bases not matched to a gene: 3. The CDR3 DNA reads TGTGCCATCAGCGGGACTAGCGGGGCTCAAGAGACCCAGTACTTC. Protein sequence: CAISGTSGAQETQYF.

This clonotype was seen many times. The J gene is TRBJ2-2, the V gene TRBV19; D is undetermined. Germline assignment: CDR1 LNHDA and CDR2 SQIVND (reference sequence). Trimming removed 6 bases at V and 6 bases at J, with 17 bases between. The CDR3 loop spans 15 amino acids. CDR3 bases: TGTGCCAGTAGCAGTAGCCCCCCCCGATCCGGGGAGCTGTTTTTT. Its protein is CASSSSPPRSGELFF. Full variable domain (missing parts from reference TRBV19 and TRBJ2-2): DGGITQSPKYLFRKEGQNVTLSCEQNLNHDAMYWYRQDPGQGLRLIYYSQIVNDFQKGDIAEGYSVSREKKESFPLTVTSAQKNPTAFYLCASSSSPPRSGELFFGEGSRLTVL.

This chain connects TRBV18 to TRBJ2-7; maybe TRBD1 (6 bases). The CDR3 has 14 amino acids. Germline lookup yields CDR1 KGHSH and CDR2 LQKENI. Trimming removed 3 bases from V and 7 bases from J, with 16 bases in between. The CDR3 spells CASSPQRRGEEQYF. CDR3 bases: TGTGCCAGCTCACCCCAACGCAGGGGAGAAGAGCAGTACTTC. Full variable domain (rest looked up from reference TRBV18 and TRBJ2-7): NAGVMQNPRHLVRRRGQEARLRCSPMKGHSHVYWYRQLPEEGLKFMVYLQKENIIDESGMPKERFSAEFPKEGPSILRIQQVVRGDSAAYFCASSPQRRGEEQYFGPGTRLTVT.

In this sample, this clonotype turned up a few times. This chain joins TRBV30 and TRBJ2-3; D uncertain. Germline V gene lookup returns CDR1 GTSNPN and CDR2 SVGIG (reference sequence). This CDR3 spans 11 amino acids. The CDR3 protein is CALPLGDTQYF. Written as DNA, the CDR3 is TGTGCACTTCCCTTGGGTGATACGCAGTATTTT.

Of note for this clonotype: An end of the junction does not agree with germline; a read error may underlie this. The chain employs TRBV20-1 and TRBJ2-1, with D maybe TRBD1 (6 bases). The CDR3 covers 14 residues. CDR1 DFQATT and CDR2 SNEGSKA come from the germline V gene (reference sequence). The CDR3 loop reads CSATPGTHYSEQFF. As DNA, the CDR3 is TGCAGTGCTACTCCAGGGACACACTACAGTGAGCAGTTCTTC.

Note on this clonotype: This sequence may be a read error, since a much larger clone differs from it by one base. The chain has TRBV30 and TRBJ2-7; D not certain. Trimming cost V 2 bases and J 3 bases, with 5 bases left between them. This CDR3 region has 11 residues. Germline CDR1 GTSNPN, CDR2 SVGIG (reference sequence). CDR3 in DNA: TGTGCCTGGAGTTTACTCTACGAGCAGTACTTC. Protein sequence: CAWSLLYEQYF. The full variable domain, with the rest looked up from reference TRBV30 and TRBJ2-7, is SQTIHQWPATLVQPVGSPLSLECTVEGTSNPNLYWYRQAAGRGLQLLFYSVGIGQISSEVPQNLSASRPQDRQFILSSKKLLLSDSGFYLCAWSLLYEQYFGPGTRLTVT.

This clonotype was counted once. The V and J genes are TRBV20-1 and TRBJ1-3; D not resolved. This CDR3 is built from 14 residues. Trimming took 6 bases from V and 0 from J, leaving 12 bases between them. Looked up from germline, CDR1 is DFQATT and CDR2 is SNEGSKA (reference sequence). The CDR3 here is CSAVGSRSGNTIYF. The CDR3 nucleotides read TGCAGTGCGGTCGGCAGTCGCTCTGGAAACACCATATATTTT.

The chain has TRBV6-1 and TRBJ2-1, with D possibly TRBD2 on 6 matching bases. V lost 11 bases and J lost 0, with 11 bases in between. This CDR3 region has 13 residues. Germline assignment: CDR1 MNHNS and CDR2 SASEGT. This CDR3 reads CASSESSYNEQFF. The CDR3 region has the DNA TGTGCCTCTAGCGAGAGCTCCTACAATGAGCAGTTCTTC.

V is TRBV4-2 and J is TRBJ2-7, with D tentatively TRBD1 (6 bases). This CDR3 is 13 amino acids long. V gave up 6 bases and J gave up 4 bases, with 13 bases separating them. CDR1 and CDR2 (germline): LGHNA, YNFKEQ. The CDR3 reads CASRQTRGYEQYF. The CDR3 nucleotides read TGTGCCAGCAGACAGACCAGGGGTTACGAGCAGTACTTC.

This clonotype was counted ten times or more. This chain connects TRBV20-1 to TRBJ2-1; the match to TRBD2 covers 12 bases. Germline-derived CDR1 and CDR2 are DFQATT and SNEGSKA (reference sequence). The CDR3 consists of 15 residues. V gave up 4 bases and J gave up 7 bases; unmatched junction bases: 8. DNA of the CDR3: TGCAGTGCTACCCTAGCGGGAGGGCCTGATAATGAGCAGTTCTTC. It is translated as CSATLAGGPDNEQFF.

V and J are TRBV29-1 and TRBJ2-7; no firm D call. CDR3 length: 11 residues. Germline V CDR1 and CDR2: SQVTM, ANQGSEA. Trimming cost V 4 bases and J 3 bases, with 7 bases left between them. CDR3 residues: CSVGDNYEQYF. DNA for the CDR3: TGCAGCGTTGGCGACAACTACGAGCAGTACTTC.

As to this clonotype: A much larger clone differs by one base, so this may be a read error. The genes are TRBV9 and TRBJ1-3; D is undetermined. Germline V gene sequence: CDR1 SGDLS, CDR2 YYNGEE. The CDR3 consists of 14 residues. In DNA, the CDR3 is TGTGCCGGCAGCGTTACTGACTCTGGAAACACCATATATTTT. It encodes CAGSVTDSGNTIYF.

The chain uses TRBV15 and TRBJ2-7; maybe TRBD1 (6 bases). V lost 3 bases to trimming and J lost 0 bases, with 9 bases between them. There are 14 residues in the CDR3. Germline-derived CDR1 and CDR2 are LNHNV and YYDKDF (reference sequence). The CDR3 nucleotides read TGTGCCACCAGCAGTAGACAGGCCTCCTACGAGCAGTACTTC. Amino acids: CATSSRQASYEQYF.

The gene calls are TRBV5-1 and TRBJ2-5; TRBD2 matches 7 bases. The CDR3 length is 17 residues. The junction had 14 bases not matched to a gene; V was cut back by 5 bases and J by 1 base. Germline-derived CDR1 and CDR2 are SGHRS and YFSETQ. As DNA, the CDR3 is TGCGCCAGCAGAACTCCTAGCGGAGAGGGCCCCCAAGAGACCCAGTACTTC. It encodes CASRTPSGEGPQETQYF.

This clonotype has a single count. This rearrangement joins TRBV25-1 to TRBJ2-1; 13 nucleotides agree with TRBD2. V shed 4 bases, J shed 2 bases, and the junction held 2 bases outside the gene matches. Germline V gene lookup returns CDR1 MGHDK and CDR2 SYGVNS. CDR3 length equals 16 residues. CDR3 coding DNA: TGTGCCAGCAGTGTGGGGACTAGCGGGACCTACAATGAGCAGTTCTTC. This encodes CASSVGTSGTYNEQFF.

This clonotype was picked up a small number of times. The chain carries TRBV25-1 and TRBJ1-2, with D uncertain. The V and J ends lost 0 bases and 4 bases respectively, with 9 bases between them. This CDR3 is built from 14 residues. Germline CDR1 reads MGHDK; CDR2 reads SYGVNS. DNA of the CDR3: TGTGCCAGCAGTGAATATACGGACCTCTATGGCTACACCTTC. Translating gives CASSEYTDLYGYTF.

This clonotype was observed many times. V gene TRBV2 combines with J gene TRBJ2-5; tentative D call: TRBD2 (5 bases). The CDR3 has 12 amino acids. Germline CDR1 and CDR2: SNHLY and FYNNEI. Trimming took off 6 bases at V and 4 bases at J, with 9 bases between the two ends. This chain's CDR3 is CASSPGLETQYF. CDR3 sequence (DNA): TGTGCCAGCAGCCCTGGACTAGAGACCCAGTACTTC.

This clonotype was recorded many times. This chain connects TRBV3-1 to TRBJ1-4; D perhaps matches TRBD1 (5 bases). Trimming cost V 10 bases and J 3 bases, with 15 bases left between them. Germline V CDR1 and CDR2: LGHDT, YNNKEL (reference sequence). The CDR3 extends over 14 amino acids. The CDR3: CAKGRGSANEKLFF. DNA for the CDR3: TGTGCCAAGGGAAGGGGATCGGCTAATGAAAAACTGTTTTTT.